This T cell receptor beta chain was captured in a study of T cells in Graves' hyperthyroidism and ophthalmopathy. Study outcomes and limitations: Before onset, ophthalmopathy was predicted by the model a median around 6.5 months earlier.

Per germline, CDR1 ENHRY and CDR2 SYGVKD. The CDR3 extends over 21 amino acids. Researchers defined stable Graves' hyperthyroidism as no ophthalmopathy progression within 18 months. Exclusion of patients followed from uncontrolled infection, other autoimmune disease, pregnancy or lactation. RNA transcripts were the template for amplifying TCR beta CDR3 regions. With the HTBI primer set, the TCR CDR3 went through a first round of RT-PCR. MiXCR, run by TCRdb on the multiplex PCR reads, gives a single entry per CDR3 protein. The top ten clones hold about 17% of a sample with 550,000 to 600,000 distinct CDR3 sequences, over 15% of them seen once. About this clonotype: Its antigen is unknown.

The sample was blood. This sequence joins TRBV10-3 and TRBJ2-1; D is perhaps TRBD2 (5 bases). The J call may be mistaken, given a closer DNA end match to TRBJ2-7. The sequence was collected from a woman under 30 with Graves' hyperthyroidism. In DNA form, the CDR3 reads TGTGCCATCAGTTCGGAAGGGCCGAGCGGAATTACAGATAGCTCCTACAATGAGCAGTACTTC. Protein: CAISSEGPSGITDSSYNEQYF.